This paragraph reports one T cell receptor (beta chain). Its antigen is still unknown. Per-base quality was not reported, and no clone a single base away is much larger than it. The data were taken from a study of cytomegalovirus exposure and HLA in healthy donors (dated by TCRdb to about 2017). About the full investigation: In an earlier analysis of about 560 of the donors, 250 to 350 Gb of sequence data and 117 million unique TCR beta sequences from approximately 180 million T cells were reported. Across 398 genotyped donors of the cohort, an average of about 250,000 unique TCR beta nucleotide sequences per donor were sequenced, and 15% to 20% of those sequences were non-productive. In a later analysis, previously published TCR beta repertoires from about 640 donors were re-analyzed and high-resolution HLA genotyping was added so that TCR occurrence patterns could be studied. To decide whether each TCR beta V gene segment behaved as functional or pseudogenic, an earlier analysis of approximately 620 of the donors relied on high-throughput TCR beta sequencing. All discovery cohort repertoires had been generated on a single sequencing platform. Class I and class II HLA loci were covered by the typing at four-digit resolution. Rather than using new phenotypic data, the later analysis identified candidate immune exposures from TCR beta sequences and from how often those sequences occurred across donors. Alongside the repertoire data, information on donor age, sex, ethnicity and CMV serostatus was compiled. Genome-wide SNP genotypes for about 60% of the roughly 700 donors were used in a later genetic analysis, which treated that subset as a discovery cohort. The study combined high-throughput TCR immunosequencing, statistical association of individual TCRs with disease status, and machine learning to predict cytomegalovirus infection status. The number of donors typed differed by locus, with 629-630 for A, B, C, DRB1 and DQB1, around 520 for DQA1, 600 to 610 for DPA1, and approximately 470 for DPB1. The study was designed to test whether signatures of past pathogen exposure could be identified by cataloging public T cell receptors. An early release covering over 500 HLA-typed donors comprised about 300 gigabases of sequencing data and tens of millions of unique TCR sequences. The study used immunosequencing to profile the T cell repertoires of around 600 subjects and linked those repertoires to cytomegalovirus serostatus. A few DR-DQ haplotypes were treated as single units for association and clustering because of strong linkage in the cohort. Among the roughly 400 genotyped donors, around 81% belonged to the genetic ancestry cluster associated with self-reported Caucasian donors. Along with the roughly 700-subject first cohort, a separate validation cohort of over a hundred different subjects was used.

The receptor library was made with the immunoSEQ multiplex PCR assay. A mixture of 60 forward primers for TCR Vbeta segments and 13 reverse primers for TCR Jbeta segments was used in the multiplex PCR. A multiplex PCR assay on genomic DNA amplified the CDR3 region of rearranged TCR beta genes. The Illumina HiSeq System was used to sequence the amplified TCR beta libraries as 87-base-pair reads. Per the original workflow: In a later analysis, some 80 million unique TCR beta chains were counted across the roughly 670 repertoires, and roughly 10 million of these chains were shared by at least two donors. A nearest-neighbor algorithm error-corrected the raw reads and collapsed the reads into unique sequences, merging closely related sequences to remove PCR and sequencing errors. To assign V, D and J gene segments, CDR3 sequences were aligned to IMGT reference sequences. For a sequence to be retained, a match of at least six nucleotides to both a V gene segment and a J gene segment was required. Rearrangements were classified as productive when the CDR3 lacked stop codons and remained in frame with V and J, and all other rearrangements were classified as non-productive. Following IMGT convention, CDR3 was defined as the stretch from the second conserved V-encoded cysteine up to the conserved J-encoded phenylalanine. The earlier analysis of approximately 590 of the donors excluded any sequence lacking an unambiguous match to a single V gene segment. An earlier analysis of several hundred of the donors called V segments functional above 56.7% productive rearrangements and segregating when the between-donor standard deviation exceeded 5%. A statistical classification framework was built to diagnose cytomegalovirus status from the catalog of TCR beta chain sequences. In a later analysis, V and J genes were assigned by comparing TCR nucleotide sequences against IMGT/GENE-DB human TR gene sequences. Using the TCRdist pipeline, a later analysis assigned CDR3 sequences along with most-parsimonious VDJ recombination scenarios. In a later analysis, each TCR beta chain was defined by its CDR3 amino acid sequence together with its V-gene family, and reads without a unique V-gene family were excluded. To address suspected cross-contamination and a sequencing artifact, a later analysis removed a few hundred highly shared, low-generation-probability nucleotide sequences. In a later analysis, a clonal expansion index was calculated for each public chain from normalized within-repertoire ranks of inferred template counts. In a later analysis, generation probabilities were computed using a VDJ recombination model fitted to out-of-frame rearrangements, and the results were checked against IGoR. In a later analysis, TCR-TCR, TCR-HLA and TCR-CMV co-occurrence was scored with hypergeometric tests, and a repertoire-size bias correction was applied to TCR pairs. In a later analysis, false discovery rates were estimated by permuting HLA or CMV assignments 20 times. In a later analysis, co-occurring TCRs were grouped using DBSCAN, with TCRdist sequence similarity added in when clustering inside HLA-allele-positive subsets. Repertoires with fewer than 30,000 or more than 120,000 public chains, plus five repertoires with anomalous nucleotide sharing, were excluded from co-occurrence clustering. TCRdb stores this immuneACCESS table with in-frame sequences only. Part of the clones is absent; in the studies checked, under half of the shortfall reflects unresolved V genes, and no reason is known for the rest. V and J calls and clone size come straight from that table; D and trimming were deduced from the DNA. Within this sample are tens of thousands of clones, with 81% of them counted one time only. The ten largest clones add up to 1% to 1.5% of the sample.

Looking up the germline V gene yields CDR1 SGHDT and CDR2 YYEEEE. Here V drops 3 bases and J drops 1 base, and the junction holds 5 bases not matched to any gene. Its CDR3 holds 15 amino acids, cysteine through phenylalanine. CDR3 DNA only is kept here, 45 bases in frame from base 1. The cohort comprised 550 to 700 healthy bone marrow donors. All cohort members were sampled while nominally healthy, although unrecorded immune exposures were likely present. The donor tested CMV seropositive and was one of the 289 seropositive cohort members. A peripheral blood sample was provided by each donor, and peripheral blood mononuclear cells were used for TCR beta sequencing. The Qiagen DNeasy Blood Extraction Kit was used to extract genomic DNA from the blood cell samples. Study-wide conclusions, independent of this receptor: The presence/absence analyses assumed that sequencing depth was roughly uniform across donors, and that assumption may not be true. The study gave a list of more than 150 TCR beta chains associated with cytomegalovirus. Because counts were too low, about 18 rarely observed V segments, including chromosome 9 orphons, were excluded from the earlier analysis of some 590 of the donors. Some IMGT-functional V segments, including TRBV6-2 and TRBV6-3, could not be distinguished by the 87-base-pair reads and were therefore excluded. A further reported finding was that TCR beta sequences accurately predicted the HLA-A and HLA-B alleles for most subjects in the first cohort. Across donors, most TCR sequences were observed very rarely, whereas some public TCRs were present in many individuals. In a later analysis, the rate of TCR association differed among HLA loci, with DRB1 alleles having the most associated TCRs and HLA-C alleles having the fewest. Linkage disequilibrium might explain the correlated functional status among segregating V segments, but an unknown experimental factor could not be ruled out. Broadly in line with IMGT annotations, most TCR beta V segments showed up in productive rearrangements about 87% or about 30% of the time in an earlier analysis of under 700 of the donors. A few of the identified cytomegalovirus-associated TCR beta chains were confirmed in vitro to be specific for cytomegalovirus antigens. Compared with the 666-donor mean, donors in an Asian-associated ancestry cluster had fewer N-insertions in productive TCRs, according to a later genetic analysis. Assigning TCR associations to individual alleles was difficult when HLA alleles, especially DR and DQ, strongly co-occurred. CMV serostatus was the only immune exposure information available for the cohort. Because HLA typing was missing for some donors at each locus, association tests included only the typed subset. In a later analysis, HLA-associated TCR beta chains showed more clonal expansion and lower generation probabilities than non-associated chains that were equally common. The cohort was sequenced for TCR beta chains only, and without alpha or paired-chain data the features that could be detected were limited. Several of the top co-occurrence clusters appeared to be linked to parvovirus B19, influenza, CMV and Epstein-Barr virus, according to a later analysis. The authors suggested that the approach could potentially be extended to other disease states and immunological phenotypes. At a false discovery rate of 0.05, a later analysis linked fewer than 20,000 TCR beta sequences to specific HLA alleles. A cluster of highly shared sequence variants was judged likely to be a technical artifact of the sequencing pipeline. According to a later analysis, most CMV-associated TCR beta chains appeared to be HLA-restricted, and the HLA associations seemed to be driven largely by CMV exposure. An association between a missense DCLRE1C variant and V-gene and J-gene trimming of TCR beta chains was found in a later genetic analysis and replicated in an independent cohort. The classifier was reported to diagnose cytomegalovirus status with high specificity and sensitivity in both the original cohort and the validation cohort.

Material: PBMCs. The clonotype comes from a girl aged 2 to 9 in good health and CMV-seropositive. Rearrangement joined TRBV5-6 to TRBJ2-3; TRBD2 matches 7 bases in the middle. The CDR3 here reads CASSWEGIGTDTQYF. The sequenced DNA is TGTGCCAGCAGCTGGGAGGGCATCGGCACAGATACGCAGTATTTT.